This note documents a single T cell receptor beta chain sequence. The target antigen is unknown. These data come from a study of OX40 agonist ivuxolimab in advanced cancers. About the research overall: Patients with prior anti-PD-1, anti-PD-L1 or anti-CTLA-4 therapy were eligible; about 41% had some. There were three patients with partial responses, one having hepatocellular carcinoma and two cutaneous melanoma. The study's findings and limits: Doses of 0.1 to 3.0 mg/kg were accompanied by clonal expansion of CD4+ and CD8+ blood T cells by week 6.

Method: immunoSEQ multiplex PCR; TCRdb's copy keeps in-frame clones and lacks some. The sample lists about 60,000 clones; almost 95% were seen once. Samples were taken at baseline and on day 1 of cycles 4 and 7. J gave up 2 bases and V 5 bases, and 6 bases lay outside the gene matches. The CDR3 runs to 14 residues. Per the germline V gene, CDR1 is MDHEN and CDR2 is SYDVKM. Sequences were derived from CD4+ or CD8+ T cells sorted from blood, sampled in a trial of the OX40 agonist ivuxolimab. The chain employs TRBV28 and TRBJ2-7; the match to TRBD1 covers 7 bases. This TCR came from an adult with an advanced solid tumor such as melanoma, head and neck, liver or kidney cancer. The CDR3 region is CASSRPDRAYEQYF. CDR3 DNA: TGTGCCAGCAGTCGCCCCGACAGGGCCTACGAGCAGTACTTC. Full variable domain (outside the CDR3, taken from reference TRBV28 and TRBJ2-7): DVKVTQSSRYLVKRTGEKVFLECVQDMDHENMFWYRQDPGLGLRLIYFSYDVKMKEKGDIPEGYSVSREKKERFSLILESASTNQTSMYLCASSRPDRAYEQYFGPGTRLTVT.